The next 19 T cell receptor beta chains were all read from a single sample in a study of T cells in localized non-small cell lung cancer. This table comes from immunoSEQ multiplex PCR, and its TCRdb copy is limited to in-frame clones, with some not included. The table has some 11,000 clones, approximately 31% seen once. The sequences come from lung tumor tissue, collected before any cancer treatment. These receptors all stem from a man aged 35-75 years with stage I lung adenocarcinoma.

The genes are TRBV18 and TRBJ2-2; D may be TRBD2 (6 bases). In germline, CDR1 is KGHSH, CDR2 LQKENI. CDR3 length equals 15 residues. Between the trimmed V and J ends, which lost 3 bases and 3 bases, there was a span of 11 bases. Here the CDR3 DNA reads TGTGCCAGCTCACCGGAGGGATTGGACACCGGGGAGCTGTTTTTT. Residues: CASSPEGLDTGELFF.

This clone was counted between two and nine times. The rearrangement joins TRBV9 to TRBJ2-7, with D perhaps TRBD1 (6 bases). This CDR3 has 14 amino acids. V gave up 4 bases and J gave up 3 bases, with 14 bases separating them. From germline, CDR1 is SGDLS and CDR2 YYNGEE. In nucleotides, the CDR3 is TGTGCCAGCAGCCTGACAGGAGACATCTACGAGCAGTACTTC. Translation gives CASSLTGDIYEQYF.

The gene calls are TRBV18 and TRBJ2-5; D remains unclear. The V gene lost 5 bases and the J gene lost 3 bases, with 7 bases spanning the gap. Germline lookup yields CDR1 KGHSH and CDR2 LQKENI. The CDR3 runs to 12 residues. CDR3 region: CASSAEKETQYF. CDR3 sequence (DNA): TGTGCCAGCTCAGCCGAGAAAGAGACCCAGTACTTC.

The chain uses TRBV18 and TRBJ2-2, with D uncertain. Between the trimmed V and J ends, which lost 6 bases and 3 bases, there was a span of 14 bases. Germline values: CDR1 KGHSH, CDR2 LQKENI. This CDR3 has 15 residues. The DNA of the CDR3 is TGTGCCAGCTCCCGAAACAAGGGCGACACCGGGGAGCTGTTTTTT. Residues: CASSRNKGDTGELFF. The variable domain in full, completed from reference TRBV18 and TRBJ2-2, reads NAGVMQNPRHLVRRRGQEARLRCSPMKGHSHVYWYRQLPEEGLKFMVYLQKENIIDESGMPKERFSAEFPKEGPSILRIQQVVRGDSAAYFCASSRNKGDTGELFFGEGSRLTVL.

The chain carries TRBV6-1 and TRBJ2-3; D is possibly TRBD2 (5 bases). This CDR3 is 15 amino acids long. Germline CDR1 is MNHNS and CDR2 is SASEGT. V lost 0 bases and J 2 bases, leaving 9 bases between the germline ends. CDR3 in DNA: TGTGCCAGCAGTGAAGCTGGCGGGCCCACAGATACGCAGTATTTT. It translates to CASSEAGGPTDTQYF.

Only a few counts were recorded for this clone. The chain is built from TRBV6-8 and TRBJ2-2, with D unclear. The CDR3 is made up of 12 amino acids. Germline values: CDR1 MNHGY, CDR2 SAAAGT. Trimming stripped 5 bases from V and 5 bases from J, with 6 bases between. The CDR3 DNA reads as TGTGCCAGCAGTAGTTCAACCGGGGAGCTGTTTTTT. Its translation is CASSSSTGELFF.

This chain connects TRBV19 to TRBJ1-1, with TRBD1 as a possible D gene (5 bases). The V gene lost 9 bases and the J gene lost 5 bases, with 22 bases spanning the gap. The germline V gene encodes CDR1 LNHDA and CDR2 SQIVND (reference sequence). CDR3 size: 15 residues. The CDR3 bases are TGTGCCAGCATCCGGGGGACCCCGGGCAGTACTGAAGCTTTCTTT. This translates into CASIRGTPGSTEAFF.

The CDR3 spells CASSLGRTGKSEAFF. CDR3 in DNA: TGTGCCAGCAGCTTAGGCCGGACGGGAAAGTCTGAAGCTTTCTTT. The V call is TRBV11-3, the J call TRBJ1-1; unclear D gene. The germline V gene has CDR1 SGHNT and CDR2 YENEEA. Trimming pared 1 base from V and 6 bases from J, leaving 15 bases between. The CDR3 is 15 amino acids.

CDR3 sequence: CASSEEARGNIQYF. The DNA for the CDR3 is TGTGCCAGCAGTGAAGAGGCCAGGGGAAACATTCAGTACTTC. The chain carries TRBV25-1 and TRBJ2-4; D may be TRBD1 (6 bases). Germline loops: CDR1 MGHDK, CDR2 SYGVNS. This CDR3 is 14 amino acids long. V lost 2 bases to trimming and J lost 6 bases, with 11 bases between them. Full variable domain (missing parts from reference TRBV25-1 and TRBJ2-4): EADIYQTPRYLVIGTGKKITLECSQTMGHDKMYWYQQDPGMELHLIHYSYGVNSTEKGDLSSESTVSRIRTEHFPLTLESARPSHTSQYLCASSEEARGNIQYFGAGTRLSVL.

J is TRBJ2-2 and V is TRBV18; 9 positions match TRBD1. In germline, CDR1 is KGHSH, CDR2 LQKENI. Germline trimming cut 5 bases from V and 0 bases from J; bases unmatched to any gene: 13. The CDR3 runs 19 residues. CDR3: CASSTKTLQGASNTGELFF. The CDR3 region has the DNA TGTGCCAGCTCAACGAAAACTTTACAGGGGGCGTCGAACACCGGGGAGCTGTTTTTT.

The chain employs TRBV29-1 and TRBJ1-2; D unclear. The CDR3 sequence is 13 residues long. CDR1 SQVTM and CDR2 ANQGSEA come from the germline V gene. The V end lost 7 bases, the J end lost 3 bases, and 15 bases lay between the germline ends. CDR3 nucleotide sequence: TGCAGCGCCCAAATAACGGGATACTATGGCTACACCTTC. The encoded protein is CSAQITGYYGYTF.

There are a few counts of this clone. The rearrangement joins TRBV5-1 to TRBJ2-3; the D gene could be TRBD1 or TRBD2 (6 bases each). This CDR3 is 16 amino acids long. From germline, CDR1 is SGHRS and CDR2 YFSETQ. V shed 3 bases and J shed 2 bases, with 16 bases lying between them. The CDR3 reads CASSWGRGGTTDTQYF. The CDR3, as DNA: TGCGCCAGCAGCTGGGGGCGGGGAGGTACCACAGATACGCAGTATTTT.

This clone was detected only a few times. The V and J genes are TRBV29-1 and TRBJ2-7; D tentatively fits TRBD1 or TRBD2 (5 bases each). The CDR3 sequence is 14 residues long. Deletions cut 6 bases from V and 0 bases from J, with 15 bases between. From germline, CDR1 is SQVTM and CDR2 ANQGSEA. The CDR3 reads CSVGAASNSYEQYF. For the CDR3, the DNA is TGCAGCGTCGGGGCTGCCAGCAACTCCTACGAGCAGTACTTC.

The chain combines TRBV6-8 with TRBJ1-2; D may be TRBD1 (5 bases). The germline V gene encodes CDR1 MNHGY and CDR2 SAAAGT. The ends were cut back, 6 bases at V and 8 bases at J, with 19 bases in the middle. The CDR3 consists of 14 residues. The CDR3 spells CASRRTGTSGGYTF. The DNA for the CDR3 is TGTGCCAGCAGGAGAACCGGGACCTCTGGGGGCTACACCTTC.

This clone is medium-sized within its sample. Lacking the conserved final phenylalanine or tryptophan, this CDR3 likely reflects a read error. The DNA is left out, because the CDR3 cannot be placed on it with certainty; the CDR3 is given as TCRdb lists it. The J gene is TRBJ2-2, the V gene TRBV6-8; the listed D gene, TRBD2, was not tested against the DNA. The CDR3 is 13 residues long, ends included. Per germline, CDR1 MNHGY and CDR2 SAAAGT. The CDR3 protein is CASSLTPGLRIWI.

This clone was detected many times. The gene calls are TRBV6-8 and TRBJ2-7, with D maybe TRBD1 (6 bases). V was shortened by 7 bases and J by 0 bases, with 16 bases between the two germline ends. CDR1 is MNHGY, CDR2 SAAAGT, per germline. The CDR3 length is 15 residues. The DNA for the CDR3 is TGTGCCAGCACCATTCTACCGGGACACTCCTACGAGCAGTACTTC. Translation gives CASTILPGHSYEQYF.

This clone showed up just a few times. The CDR3 loop reads CASSPTTDTQYF. CDR3 nucleotide sequence: TGCGCCAGCAGCCCTACCACAGATACGCAGTATTTT. The chain couples TRBV4-1 to TRBJ2-3; D call uncertain. The CDR3 runs 12 residues. V was cut by 4 bases and J by 2 bases, with 4 bases left in between. Germline V gene data show CDR1 as MGHRA and CDR2 as YSYEKL.

This clone was recorded a few times. The rearrangement links TRBV11-3 to TRBJ2-7; no definite D call. Trimming cost V 6 bases and J 2 bases, with 23 bases left between them. Germline CDR1 SGHNT, CDR2 YENEEA. The CDR3 is 17 residues long. This chain's CDR3 is CASSLLAVFGGPYEQYF. The CDR3, as DNA: TGTGCCAGCAGTCTCCTCGCGGTCTTTGGCGGTCCCTACGAGCAGTACTTC. Full variable domain (remainder filled in from reference TRBV11-3 and TRBJ2-7): EAGVVQSPRYKIIEKKQPVAFWCNPISGHNTLYWYLQNLGQGPELLIRYENEEAVDDSQLPKDRFSAERLKGVDSTLKIQPAELGDSAVYLCASSLLAVFGGPYEQYFGPGTRLTVT.

This clone was detected many times. This sequence joins TRBV4-2 and TRBJ2-6; 12 bases are a match to TRBD1. The CDR3 extends over 21 amino acids. After removal of 1 base from V and 3 bases from J, the junction contained 13 bases not matched to a gene. Germline CDR1 is LGHNA and CDR2 is YNFKEQ. This chain's CDR3 is CASSQGLFPGQGARGANVLTF. The CDR3 coding sequence is TGTGCCAGCAGCCAAGGTCTCTTCCCGGGACAGGGGGCGCGTGGGGCCAACGTCCTGACTTTC.